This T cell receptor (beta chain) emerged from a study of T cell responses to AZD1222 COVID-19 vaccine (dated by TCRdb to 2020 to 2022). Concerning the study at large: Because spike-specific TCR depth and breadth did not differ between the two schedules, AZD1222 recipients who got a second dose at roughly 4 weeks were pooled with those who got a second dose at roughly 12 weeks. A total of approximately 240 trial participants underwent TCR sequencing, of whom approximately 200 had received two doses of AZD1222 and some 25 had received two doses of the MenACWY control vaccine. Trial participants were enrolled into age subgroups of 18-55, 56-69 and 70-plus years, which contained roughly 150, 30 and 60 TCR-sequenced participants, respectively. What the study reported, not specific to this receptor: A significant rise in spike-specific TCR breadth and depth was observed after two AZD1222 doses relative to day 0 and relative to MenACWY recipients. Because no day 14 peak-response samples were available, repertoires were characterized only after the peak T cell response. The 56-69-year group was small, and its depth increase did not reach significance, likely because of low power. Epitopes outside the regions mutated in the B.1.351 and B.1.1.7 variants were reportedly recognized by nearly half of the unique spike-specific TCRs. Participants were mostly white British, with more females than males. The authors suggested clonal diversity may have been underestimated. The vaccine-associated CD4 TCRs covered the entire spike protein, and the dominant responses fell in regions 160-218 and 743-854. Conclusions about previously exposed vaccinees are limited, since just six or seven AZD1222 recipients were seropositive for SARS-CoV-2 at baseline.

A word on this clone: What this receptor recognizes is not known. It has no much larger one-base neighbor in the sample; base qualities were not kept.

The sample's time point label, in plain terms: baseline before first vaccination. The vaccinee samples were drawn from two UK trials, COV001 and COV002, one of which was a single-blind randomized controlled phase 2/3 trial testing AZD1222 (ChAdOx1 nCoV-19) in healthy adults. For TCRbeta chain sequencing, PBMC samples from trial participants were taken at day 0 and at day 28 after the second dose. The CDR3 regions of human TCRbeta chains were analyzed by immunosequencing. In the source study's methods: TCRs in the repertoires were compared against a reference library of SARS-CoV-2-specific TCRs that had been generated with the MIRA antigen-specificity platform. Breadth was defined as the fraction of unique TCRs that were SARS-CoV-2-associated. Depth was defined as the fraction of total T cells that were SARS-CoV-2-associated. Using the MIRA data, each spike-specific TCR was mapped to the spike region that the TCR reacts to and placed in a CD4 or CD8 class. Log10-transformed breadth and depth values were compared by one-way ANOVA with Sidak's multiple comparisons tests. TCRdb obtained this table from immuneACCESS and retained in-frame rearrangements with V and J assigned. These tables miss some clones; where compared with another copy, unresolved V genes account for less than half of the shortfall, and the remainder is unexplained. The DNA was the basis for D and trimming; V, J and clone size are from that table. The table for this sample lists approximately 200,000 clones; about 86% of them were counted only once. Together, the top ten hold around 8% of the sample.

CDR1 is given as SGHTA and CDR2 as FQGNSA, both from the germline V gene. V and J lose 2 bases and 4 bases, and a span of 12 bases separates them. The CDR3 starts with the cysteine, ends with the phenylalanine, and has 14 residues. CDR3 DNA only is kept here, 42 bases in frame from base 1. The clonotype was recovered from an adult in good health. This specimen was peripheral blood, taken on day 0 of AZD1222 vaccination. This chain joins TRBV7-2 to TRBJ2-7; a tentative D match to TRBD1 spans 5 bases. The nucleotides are TGTGCCAGCAGCTTAAGGAGTAGGGGATACGAGCAGTACTTC. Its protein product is CASSLRSRGYEQYF.